This paragraph reports one T cell receptor (beta chain). The antigen is undetermined. Trimming cost V 4 bases and J 1 base, with 4 bases left between them. CDR3 length: 12 residues. The germline V gene has CDR1 LNHNV and CDR2 YYDKDF (reference sequence). TCRdb's copy holds only in-frame clones and misses some; the assay was immunoSEQ multiplex PCR. The sample shows 120,000 or so clones, approximately 90% of them seen only once. The roughly 120-subject validation cohort, separate from the approximately 670-subject first cohort, included the donors. This specimen belongs to a study of cytomegalovirus exposure and HLA in healthy donors. The study, taken as a whole, reports: A later analysis found first-cohort TCR clusters tended to co-occur in the 130 or so validation repertoires. The authors enumerated around 150 TCR beta chains as linked to cytomegalovirus. Most TCR sequences showed up rarely, but some public TCRs showed up in many donors.

This receptor was identified in a woman in her late teens or twenties in good health and CMV-seronegative. The specimen was PBMCs. The chain joins TRBV15 to TRBJ1-1; D is uncertain. The CDR3 region has the DNA TGTGCCACCAGCATCCAGAACACTGAAGCTTTCTTT. This codes for CATSIQNTEAFF.